This paragraph reports one TCR beta chain. Its antigen is not yet known. Base qualities are missing; no much larger clone stands one base away. The library was obtained by the immunoSEQ multiplex PCR assay. For the multiplex PCR, a mixture combining 60 forward primers for TCR Vbeta segments and 13 reverse primers for TCR Jbeta segments was used. The CDR3 region of rearranged TCR beta genes was amplified from genomic DNA by a multiplex PCR assay. The amplified TCR beta libraries were sequenced on the Illumina HiSeq System as 87-base-pair reads. Per the source publication's procedure: A later analysis tallied roughly 78 million unique TCR beta chains across the 666 repertoires, and about 12 million of those chains were shared by two or more donors. To remove PCR and sequencing errors, raw reads were error-corrected and collapsed into unique sequences using a nearest-neighbor algorithm that merged closely related sequences. To assign V, D and J gene segments, CDR3 sequences were aligned to IMGT reference sequences. For a sequence to be retained, a match of at least six nucleotides was required to both a V gene segment and a J gene segment. Rearrangements were classified as productive when the CDR3 lacked stop codons and remained in frame with V and J, and all other rearrangements were classified as non-productive. Following IMGT convention, CDR3 was defined as the stretch from the second conserved V-encoded cysteine up to the conserved J-encoded phenylalanine. Sequences without an unambiguous match to a single V gene segment were excluded from the earlier analysis of 450 to 650 of the donors. An earlier analysis of 550 to 650 of the donors classified V segments as functional when productive rearrangements were above 56.7% and as segregating when the standard deviation between donors was above 5%. To diagnose cytomegalovirus status from the catalog of TCR beta chain sequences, a statistical classification framework was built. In a later analysis, TCR nucleotide sequences were compared against IMGT/GENE-DB human TR gene sequences so that V and J genes could be assigned. Using the TCRdist pipeline, a later analysis assigned CDR3 sequences along with most-parsimonious VDJ recombination scenarios. In a later analysis, every TCR beta chain was defined by the combination of its CDR3 amino acid sequence and its V-gene family, and reads without a unique V-gene family were dropped. To address suspected cross-contamination and a sequencing artifact, a later analysis removed roughly 580 highly shared, low-generation-probability nucleotide sequences. A later analysis calculated a clonal expansion index for each public chain from normalized within-repertoire ranks of inferred template counts. In a later analysis, generation probabilities were computed using a VDJ recombination model fitted to out-of-frame rearrangements, and the results were checked against IGoR. Hypergeometric tests were used in a later analysis to score TCR-TCR, TCR-HLA and TCR-CMV co-occurrence, with a repertoire-size bias correction applied to the TCR pairs. A later analysis estimated false discovery rates by permuting HLA or CMV assignments 20 times. In a later analysis, co-occurring TCRs were grouped with DBSCAN, and TCRdist sequence similarity was added when clustering was performed within HLA-allele-positive subsets. Repertoires with fewer than 30,000 or more than 120,000 public chains were left out of co-occurrence clustering, as were about 5 repertoires with anomalous nucleotide sharing. This immuneACCESS table, as held by TCRdb, lists in-frame sequences with V and J called but not all clones. Of the missing ones, under half trace to an unresolved V gene in checked studies; the others have no known cause. V and J calls and clone size are as listed in that table; D and trimming were resolved from the DNA. For this sample the table gives more than 80,000 clones, of which approximately 74% were detected only once. Over 12% of the sample rests with the top ten.

The cohort comprised fewer than 700 healthy bone marrow donors. Cohort members were all nominally healthy when sampled, although unrecorded immune exposures were likely present. The donor was CMV seropositive and was included in the group of 250 to 300 seropositive cohort members. A peripheral blood sample was collected from each donor, and TCR beta sequencing was performed on peripheral blood mononuclear cells. Genomic DNA extraction from the blood cell samples was performed with the Qiagen DNeasy Blood Extraction Kit. This sample is part of a study of cytomegalovirus exposure and HLA in healthy donors (dated 2017 in TCRdb). About the study as a whole: An earlier analysis of several hundred of the donors reported roughly 270 Gb of sequence data and some 120 million unique TCR beta sequences from about 179 million T cells. An early release that covered several hundred HLA-typed donors contained around 300 gigabases of sequencing data and approximately 85 million unique TCR sequences. Of the 300 to 500 genotyped donors, roughly 80% were placed in the genetic ancestry cluster associated with self-reported Caucasian donors. The aim of the study was to test whether cataloging public T cell receptors could identify signatures of past pathogen exposure. The study used immunosequencing to profile the T cell repertoires of 670 or so subjects and linked those repertoires to cytomegalovirus serostatus. A separate validation cohort of more than 100 different subjects was used in addition to the 666-subject first cohort. To predict cytomegalovirus infection status, the study brought together high-throughput TCR immunosequencing, statistical association of individual TCRs with disease status, and machine learning. In a later analysis, previously published TCR beta repertoires from some 640 donors were re-analyzed and high-resolution HLA genotyping was added so that TCR occurrence patterns could be studied. In the later analysis, no new phenotypic data were used to find candidate immune exposures; instead, reliance was placed on TCR beta sequences and their occurrence across donors. An earlier analysis of roughly 580 of the donors used high-throughput TCR beta sequencing to judge whether each TCR beta V gene segment behaved as functional or pseudogenic. Alongside the repertoire data, information on donor age, sex, ethnicity and CMV serostatus was compiled. A later genetic analysis took genome-wide SNP genotypes for about 65% of the 666 donors and used that subset as a discovery cohort. All discovery cohort repertoires had been generated on a single sequencing platform. HLA typing included class I and class II loci at four-digit resolution. Typing coverage differed by locus: A, B, C, DRB1 and DQB1 were typed in about 620-640 donors, DQA1 in about 560, DPA1 in 600 to 610, and DPB1 in 400 to 490. Because of strong linkage in the cohort, roughly five DR-DQ haplotypes were treated as single units for association and clustering. Among some 400 genotyped donors of the cohort, an average of approximately 240,000 unique TCR beta nucleotide sequences was sequenced per donor, of which about 18% were non-productive.

General study outcomes and caveats: A further reported finding was that TCR beta sequences accurately predicted the HLA-A and HLA-B alleles for most subjects in the first cohort. In both the original and validation cohorts, the classifier was reported to diagnose cytomegalovirus status with high specificity and sensitivity. A few of the identified cytomegalovirus-associated TCR beta chains were confirmed in vitro to be specific for cytomegalovirus antigens. In a later genetic analysis, fewer N-insertions in productive TCRs were reported among donors in an Asian-associated ancestry cluster than the roughly 640-donor mean. According to a later analysis, most CMV-associated TCR beta chains appeared to be HLA-restricted, and the HLA associations seemed to be driven largely by CMV exposure. About 15 rarely observed V segments, including chromosome 9 orphons, were excluded from the earlier analysis of almost 600 of the donors because counts were too low. For the cohort, immune exposure information was limited to CMV serostatus. The authors suggested that the approach could potentially be extended to other disease states and immunological phenotypes. The study listed over 150 TCR beta chains as associated with cytomegalovirus. According to a later analysis, TCR association rates differed among HLA loci, with DRB1 alleles showing the most associated TCRs and HLA-C alleles showing the fewest. The 87-base-pair reads could not distinguish some IMGT-functional V segments, including TRBV6-2 and TRBV6-3, so those segments were excluded. A later analysis associated around 16,000 TCR beta sequences with specific HLA alleles at a false discovery rate of 0.05. Because HLA typing was unavailable for some donors at each locus, only the typed subset was used in association tests. Roughly uniform sequencing depth across donors was assumed in presence/absence analyses, although this assumption may not hold. Strong co-occurrence of HLA alleles, especially DR and DQ, made assigning TCR associations to individual alleles difficult. In an earlier analysis of about 600 of the donors, most TCR beta V segments appeared in productive rearrangements about 87% or about 30% of the time, broadly matching IMGT annotations. The cohort was sequenced for TCR beta chains only, and without alpha or paired-chain data the features that could be detected were limited. Linkage disequilibrium might explain the correlated functional status among segregating V segments, but an unknown experimental factor could not be excluded. While some public TCRs were present in many individuals, most TCR sequences turned up only very rarely across donors. A later analysis found that HLA-associated TCR beta chains were more clonally expanded and had lower generation probabilities than equally common non-associated chains. A later genetic analysis associated a missense DCLRE1C variant with V-gene and J-gene trimming of TCR beta chains, and an independent cohort replicated the association. The sequencing pipeline was judged likely to have produced a cluster of highly shared sequence variants as a technical artifact. In a later analysis, several top co-occurrence clusters were reported to appear linked to parvovirus B19, influenza, CMV and Epstein-Barr virus.

CDR3 length: 15 amino acids, cysteine to phenylalanine. CDR3 DNA only is kept here, 45 bases in frame from base 1. The germline ends are 12 bases apart after V is trimmed by 0 bases and J by 4 bases. Reading the germline V gene gives CDR1 MNHEY and CDR2 SVGAGI. The origin of this receptor is a woman between 70 and 85 years old in good health and CMV-seropositive. The chain couples TRBV6-5 to TRBJ1-2; the D segment could be TRBD1, given 6 matching bases. Sequencing was performed on PBMCs. In nucleotide form, the sequence is TGTGCCAGCAGTTACTCGGGCAGGGGTGGCTATGGCTACACCTTC. This is translated as CASSYSGRGGYGYTF.